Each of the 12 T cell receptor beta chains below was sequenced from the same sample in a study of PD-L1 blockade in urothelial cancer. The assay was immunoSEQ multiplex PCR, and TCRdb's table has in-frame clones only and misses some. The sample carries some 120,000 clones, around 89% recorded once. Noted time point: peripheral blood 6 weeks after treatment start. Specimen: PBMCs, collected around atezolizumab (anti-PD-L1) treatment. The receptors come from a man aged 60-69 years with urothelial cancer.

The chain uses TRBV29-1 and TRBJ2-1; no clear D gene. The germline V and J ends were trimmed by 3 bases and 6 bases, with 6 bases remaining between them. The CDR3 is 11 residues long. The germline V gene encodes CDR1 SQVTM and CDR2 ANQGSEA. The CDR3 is CSVDEFNEQFF. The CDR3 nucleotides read TGCAGCGTTGACGAGTTCAATGAGCAGTTCTTC.

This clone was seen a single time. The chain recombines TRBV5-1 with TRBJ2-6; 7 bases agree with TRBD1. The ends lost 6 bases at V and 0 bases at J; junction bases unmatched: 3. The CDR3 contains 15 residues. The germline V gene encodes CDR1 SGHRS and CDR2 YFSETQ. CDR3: CASNRGSSGANVLTF. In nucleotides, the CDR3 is TGCGCCAGCAACAGGGGAAGCTCTGGGGCCAACGTCCTGACTTTC.

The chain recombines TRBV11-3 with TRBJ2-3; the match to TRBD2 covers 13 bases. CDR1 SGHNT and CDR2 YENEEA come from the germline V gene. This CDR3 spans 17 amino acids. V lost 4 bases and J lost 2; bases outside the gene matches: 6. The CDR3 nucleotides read TGTGCCAGCAGCTCACGGACTAGCGGGGGTATCACAGATACGCAGTATTTT. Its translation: CASSSRTSGGITDTQYF.

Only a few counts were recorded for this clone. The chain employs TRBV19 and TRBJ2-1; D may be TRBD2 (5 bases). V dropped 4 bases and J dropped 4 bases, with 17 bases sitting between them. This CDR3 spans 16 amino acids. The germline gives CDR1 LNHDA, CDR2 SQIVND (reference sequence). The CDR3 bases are TGTGCCAGTAGTAGCGGAGGCTACCCCGGTTACAATGAGCAGTTCTTC. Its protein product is CASSSGGYPGYNEQFF.

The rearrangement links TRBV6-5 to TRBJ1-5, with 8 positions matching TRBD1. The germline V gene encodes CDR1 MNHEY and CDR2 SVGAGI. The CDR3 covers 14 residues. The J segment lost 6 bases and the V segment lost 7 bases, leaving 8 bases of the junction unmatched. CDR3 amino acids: CASKGQGIFQPQHF. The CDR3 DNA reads TGTGCCAGCAAAGGACAGGGAATTTTTCAGCCCCAGCATTTT.

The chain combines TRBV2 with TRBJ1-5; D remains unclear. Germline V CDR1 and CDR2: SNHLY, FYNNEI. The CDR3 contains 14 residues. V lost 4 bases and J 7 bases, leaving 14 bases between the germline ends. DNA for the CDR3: TGTGCCAGCAGTGTGGGCCCCGAGGGACAGCCCCAGCATTTT. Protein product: CASSVGPEGQPQHF.

The CDR3 DNA sequence: TGTGCCAGCAGCCACCCAGGGGACCAAGAGACCCAGTACTTC. Protein product: CASSHPGDQETQYF. The chain carries TRBV7-8 and TRBJ2-5, with D possibly matching TRBD1 (6 bases). Germline V gives CDR1 SGHVS, CDR2 FQNEAQ. The CDR3 is 14 residues long. V dropped 5 bases and J dropped 0 bases, with 10 bases sitting between them.

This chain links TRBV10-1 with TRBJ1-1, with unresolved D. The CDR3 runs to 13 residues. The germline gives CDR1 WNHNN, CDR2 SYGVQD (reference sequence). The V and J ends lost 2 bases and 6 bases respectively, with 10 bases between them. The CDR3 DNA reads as TGCGCCAGCAGTGAGAGGGAGGGCGCTGAAGCTTTCTTT. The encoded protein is CASSEREGAEAFF.

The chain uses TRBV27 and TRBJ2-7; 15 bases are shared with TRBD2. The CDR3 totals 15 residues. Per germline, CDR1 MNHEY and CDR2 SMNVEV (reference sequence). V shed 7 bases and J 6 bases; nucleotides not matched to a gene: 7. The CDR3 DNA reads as TGTGCCAGCACCCCCGGGACTAGCGGGGGGCGCGAGCAGTACTTC. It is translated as CASTPGTSGGREQYF.

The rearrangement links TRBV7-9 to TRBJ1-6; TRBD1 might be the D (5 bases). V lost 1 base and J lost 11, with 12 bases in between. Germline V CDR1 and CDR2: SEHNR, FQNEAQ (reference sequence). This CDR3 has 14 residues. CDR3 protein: CASSLGQGMAPLHF. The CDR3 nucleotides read TGTGCCAGCAGCTTAGGGCAGGGAATGGCACCCCTCCACTTT.

The CDR3 nucleotides are TGTGCCAGCAGCGTACGGGACAGTTCCTACGAGCAGTACTTC. The encoded protein is CASSVRDSSYEQYF. The chain combines TRBV9 with TRBJ2-7; 7 bases map to TRBD1. V shed 1 base and J 1 base; nucleotides not matched to a gene: 2. The CDR3 is 14 residues long. The V gene's germline CDR1 is SGDLS and CDR2 YYNGEE.

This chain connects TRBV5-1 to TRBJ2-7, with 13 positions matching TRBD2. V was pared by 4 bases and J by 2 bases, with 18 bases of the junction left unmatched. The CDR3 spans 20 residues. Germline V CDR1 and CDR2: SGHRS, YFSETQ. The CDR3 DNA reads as TGCGCCAGCAGCGTAACCCTTTCGGGACTAGCGGGACGCCACACCTACGAGCAGTACTTC. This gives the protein CASSVTLSGLAGRHTYEQYF. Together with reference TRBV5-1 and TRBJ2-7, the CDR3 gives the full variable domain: KAGVTQTPRYLIKTRGQQVTLSCSPISGHRSVSWYQQTPGQGLQFLFEYFSETQRNKGNFPGRFSGRQFSNSRSEMNVSTLELGDSALYLCASSVTLSGLAGRHTYEQYFGPGTRLTVT.